Listed here are 29 T cell receptor beta chains from one sample, sequenced in a study of CD8+CD57+ T cells in acquired aplastic anemia. Whoever was chosen for sequencing had shown CD8+CD57+ cell expansion by flow cytometry. Researchers used genomic DNA as the template to profile TCR beta VDJ and CDR3. Each CDR3 protein is one row after TCRdb ran MiXCR on the reads. The sample records about 160,000 distinct CDR3 sequences, 40% to 50% being singletons. The sample consisted of sorted CD4+, CD8+, or CD8+CD57+ T cells (not recorded which) from PBMCs. These receptors originate from a human donor with aplastic anemia.

The chain links TRBV9 to TRBJ2-7; D gene ambiguous. Deletions cut 0 bases from V and 3 bases from J, with 7 bases between. In germline, CDR1 is SGDLS, CDR2 YYNGEE. The CDR3 covers 13 residues. The CDR3 loop reads CASSVADGYEQYF. CDR3 sequence (DNA): TGTGCCAGCAGCGTAGCCGACGGCTACGAGCAGTACTTC.

The rearrangement uses TRBV19 and TRBJ1-1; possibly TRBD1 for D (5 bases). The CDR3 totals 15 residues. Germline values: CDR1 LNHDA, CDR2 SQIVND (reference sequence). Trimming stripped 3 bases from V and 1 base from J, with 12 bases between. The CDR3 nucleotides are TGTGCCAGTAGTATGGGACGGATCACGAACACTGAAGCTTTCTTT. It is translated as CASSMGRITNTEAFF.

The chain joins TRBV7-9 to TRBJ2-3, with TRBD2 matching 7 bases. CDR3 length: 14 residues. Germline V gives CDR1 SEHNR, CDR2 FQNEAQ (reference sequence). V dropped 1 base and J dropped 4; count of bases not matched to a gene: 2. CDR3 region: CASSLGAGADTQYF. CDR3 bases: TGTGCCAGCAGCTTAGGGGCGGGGGCAGATACGCAGTATTTT.

This clonotype showed up just a few times. The V gene is TRBV19, the J gene TRBJ1-6; no definite D call. CDR1 is LNHDA, CDR2 SQIVND, per germline (reference sequence). Trimming left V 1 base short and J 11 bases short, with 15 bases between. The CDR3 totals 15 residues. CDR3 DNA sequence: TGTGCCAGTAGTATAGCCAGGAGGCTAATTACACCCCTCCACTTT. Its translation is CASSIARRLITPLHF.

This clonotype has at least ten counts. The chain is built from TRBV19 and TRBJ1-6; D not certain. Germline lookup yields CDR1 LNHDA and CDR2 SQIVND (reference sequence). The CDR3 length is 14 residues. Trimming pared 1 base from V and 6 bases from J, leaving 7 bases between. The CDR3 reads CASSIGTTNSPLHF. DNA for the CDR3: TGTGCCAGTAGTATAGGGACTACTAATTCACCCCTCCACTTT. The whole variable domain, filled in from reference TRBV19 and TRBJ1-6, reads DGGITQSPKYLFRKEGQNVTLSCEQNLNHDAMYWYRQDPGQGLRLIYYSQIVNDFQKGDIAEGYSVSREKKESFPLTVTSAQKNPTAFYLCASSIGTTNSPLHFGNGTRLTVT.

This clonotype was detected ten times or more. The chain combines TRBV5-1 with TRBJ1-2; D is uncertain. The CDR3 consists of 14 residues. Germline V CDR1 and CDR2: SGHRS, YFSETQ. Between the trimmed V and J ends, which lost 0 bases and 6 bases, there was a span of 12 bases. The CDR3 sequence: CASSLGGVRDGYTF. Here the CDR3 DNA reads TGCGCCAGCAGCTTGGGGGGAGTGCGCGATGGCTACACCTTC.

The chain recombines TRBV7-2 with TRBJ2-3; no reliable D call. V was cut by 6 bases and J by 6 bases, with 13 bases left in between. Germline assignment: CDR1 SGHTA and CDR2 FQGNSA. This CDR3 contains 13 residues. The CDR3 region is CASSQTGWDTQYF. For the CDR3, the DNA is TGTGCCAGCAGTCAGACCGGTTGGGATACGCAGTATTTT.

The V and J genes are TRBV29-1 and TRBJ2-7; 7 bases line up with TRBD2. After removal of 2 bases from V and 6 bases from J, the junction contained 7 bases not matched to a gene. The CDR3 has 13 amino acids. Germline V gene data show CDR1 as SQVTM and CDR2 as ANQGSEA. The CDR3 coding sequence is TGCAGCGTTGAAAAAGGCGGGGGATCCGAGCAGTACTTC. It encodes CSVEKGGGSEQYF.

This clonotype came up a few times. The genes are TRBV10-3 and TRBJ1-1, with D possibly matching TRBD1 (5 bases). Between the trimmed V and J ends, which lost 1 base and 3 bases, there was a span of 15 bases. The CDR3 covers 16 residues. Germline lookup yields CDR1 ENHRY and CDR2 SYGVKD. CDR3 coding DNA: TGTGCCATCAGTGAGTTTATTGGGGCTGTGGACACTGAAGCTTTCTTT. This codes for CAISEFIGAVDTEAFF.

CDR3 loop: CGVGRRNYNEQFF. The CDR3 nucleotides read TGCGGAGTTGGGAGGCGGAACTACAATGAGCAGTTCTTC. This chain joins TRBV20-1 and TRBJ2-1; D might be TRBD2 (6 bases). Germline CDR1 is DFQATT and CDR2 is SNEGSKA (reference sequence). The CDR3 contains 13 residues.

The CDR3 sequence: CATSDPLAGEEYEQYF. The CDR3 DNA follows: TGTGCCACCAGTGATCCTCTAGCGGGAGAAGAGTACGAGCAGTACTTC. The rearrangement joins TRBV24-1 to TRBJ2-7, with 10 bases identical to TRBD2. CDR1 is KGHDR and CDR2 is SFDVKD in the germline V gene. The CDR3 length is 16 residues. The V and J ends lost 3 bases and 4 bases, in that order; junction bases with no gene match: 8.

This clonotype appeared many times. The rearrangement joins TRBV10-3 to TRBJ2-1, with 10 bases identical to TRBD2. Germline CDR1 is ENHRY and CDR2 is SYGVKD. This CDR3 comprises 14 residues. After removal of 10 bases from V and 5 bases from J, the junction contained 8 bases not matched to a gene. The CDR3 region is CATRPTSGHNEQFF. DNA of the CDR3: TGTGCCACCCGACCGACTAGCGGGCACAATGAGCAGTTCTTC.

This clonotype was found many times. The chain links TRBV30 to TRBJ2-7; D might be TRBD1 or TRBD2, each matching 5 bases. Trimming shortened V by 4 bases and J by 3 bases, and 13 bases separated the two germline ends. This CDR3 has 13 amino acids. Germline CDR1 and CDR2: GTSNPN and SVGIG (reference sequence). CDR3 bases: TGTGCCTGGAATAAAGGGACCATCTACGAGCAGTACTTC. Amino acid sequence: CAWNKGTIYEQYF.

The V and J genes are TRBV11-3 and TRBJ1-3; D gene unclear. The CDR3 has 14 amino acids. V lost 8 bases and J lost 0, with 11 bases in between. Germline-derived CDR1 and CDR2 are SGHNT and YENEEA. The CDR3 DNA follows: TGTGCCAGCTGCGACCGCTACTCTGGAAACACCATATATTTT. Translated: CASCDRYSGNTIYF.

This clonotype came up a few times. V usage is TRBV30 and J usage is TRBJ2-1; possibly TRBD2 for D (6 bases). Germline loops: CDR1 GTSNPN, CDR2 SVGIG (reference sequence). The ends were cut back, 0 bases at V and 6 bases at J, with 6 bases in the middle. There are 12 residues in the CDR3. The CDR3 spells CAWSVLANEQFF. In DNA, the CDR3 is TGTGCCTGGAGTGTACTAGCCAATGAGCAGTTCTTC.

About this clonotype itself: Sequence at one end of the junction differs from germline and may be a read error. CDR3 residues: CAIEDSSTEALF. Here the CDR3 DNA reads TGTGCCATCGAGGACTCAAGCACTGAAGCTCTCTTT. V gene TRBV10-3 combines with J gene TRBJ1-1; D is uncertain. This CDR3 is built from 12 residues. Germline CDR1 reads ENHRY; CDR2 reads SYGVKD.

V usage is TRBV5-1 and J usage is TRBJ2-1, with 10 bases matching TRBD2. The trim removed 4 bases at V and 5 bases at J, leaving 6 bases unmatched. The CDR3 consists of 15 residues. The germline CDR1 and CDR2 sequences are SGHRS and YFSETQ. In DNA form, the CDR3 reads TGCGCCAGCAGCCTGCGTAGCGGGGGGAACAATGAGCAGTTCTTC. Residues: CASSLRSGGNNEQFF. Based on the CDR3 plus reference TRBV5-1 and TRBJ2-1, the full variable domain is KAGVTQTPRYLIKTRGQQVTLSCSPISGHRSVSWYQQTPGQGLQFLFEYFSETQRNKGNFPGRFSGRQFSNSRSEMNVSTLELGDSALYLCASSLRSGGNNEQFFGPGTRLTVL.

This clonotype came up a few times. The chain links TRBV5-1 to TRBJ2-7, with no clear D. The germline V gene has CDR1 SGHRS and CDR2 YFSETQ. This CDR3 comprises 11 residues. V shed 0 bases and J shed 4 bases, with 2 bases lying between them. This chain's CDR3 is CASSLDYEQYF. The CDR3 DNA is TGCGCCAGCAGCTTGGATTACGAGCAGTACTTC.

The gene calls are TRBV10-3 and TRBJ2-1; D remains ambiguous. The length of the CDR3 is 14 residues. With 3 bases removed from V and 7 bases from J, the gap between germline ends came to 13 bases. Germline V gene sequence: CDR1 ENHRY, CDR2 SYGVKD. The CDR3 bases are TGTGCCATCAGTGATTTGGTCCTCCGGAATGAGCAGTTCTTC. It translates to CAISDLVLRNEQFF.

This clonotype was seen only once. CDR3 amino acids: CASSLMAGTNYGYTF. CDR3 nucleotides: TGTGCCAGCAGCTTAATGGCAGGGACTAACTATGGCTACACCTTC. This chain links TRBV7-9 with TRBJ1-2, with D possibly being TRBD1 (5 bases). CDR3 length: 15 amino acids. Between the trimmed V and J ends, which lost 2 bases and 0 bases, there was a span of 10 bases. Per germline, CDR1 SEHNR and CDR2 FQNEAQ (reference sequence).

The V call is TRBV19, the J call TRBJ2-2; D might be TRBD1 (5 bases). The germline gives CDR1 LNHDA, CDR2 SQIVND (reference sequence). Trimming shortened V by 5 bases and J by 6 bases, and 10 bases separated the two germline ends. The CDR3 runs 13 residues. CDR3 in DNA: TGTGCCAGTAGTCAGGGTTTCTCCGGGGAGCTGTTTTTT. Encoded protein: CASSQGFSGELFF. Full variable domain (remainder filled in from reference TRBV19 and TRBJ2-2): DGGITQSPKYLFRKEGQNVTLSCEQNLNHDAMYWYRQDPGQGLRLIYYSQIVNDFQKGDIAEGYSVSREKKESFPLTVTSAQKNPTAFYLCASSQGFSGELFFGEGSRLTVL.

The table lists this clonotype with a few counts. The rearrangement uses TRBV10-3 and TRBJ1-2; D gene uncertain. The CDR3 consists of 13 residues. The V and J ends lost 2 bases and 8 bases respectively, with 12 bases between them. Germline lookup yields CDR1 ENHRY and CDR2 SYGVKD. The CDR3 nucleotides read TGTGCCATCAGTGAGGAGTCTGGGAGGGGCTACACCTTC. It specifies CAISEESGRGYTF.

As to this clonotype: At one boundary the junction diverges from the germline segment, which might be a read error. The chain couples TRBV24-1 to TRBJ1-1; 7 bases match TRBD1. The germline gives CDR1 KGHDR, CDR2 SFDVKD. The CDR3 contains 13 residues. The CDR3 is CATKQGGDTGASF. The CDR3, as DNA: TGTGCCACCAAGCAGGGGGGTGACACTGGAGCTTCCTTT.

The chain has TRBV19 and TRBJ1-2; 7 bases are shared with TRBD1. The germline V gene has CDR1 LNHDA and CDR2 SQIVND (reference sequence). V was pared by 5 bases and J by 4 bases, with 10 bases of the junction left unmatched. The CDR3 runs 15 residues. CDR3 region: CASSPRARQGYGYTF. The CDR3 bases are TGTGCCAGTAGTCCGAGGGCCCGACAGGGCTATGGCTACACCTTC.

The CDR3 here is CSAEDRSNQPQHF. CDR3 coding DNA: TGCAGTGCTGAGGACAGAAGCAATCAGCCCCAGCATTTT. V is TRBV20-1 and J is TRBJ1-5; TRBD1 is a possible D gene (6 bases). Germline V lookup: CDR1 DFQATT, CDR2 SNEGSKA (reference sequence). Trimming stripped 5 bases from V and 1 base from J, with 9 bases between. The CDR3 runs 13 residues.

This clonotype was seen a handful of times. The chain recombines TRBV24-1 with TRBJ2-7, with 7 bases that match TRBD1. The germline V gene encodes CDR1 KGHDR and CDR2 SFDVKD. With V trimmed by 1 base and J by 3 bases, 8 bases remained unmatched. CDR3 size: 16 residues. In nucleotides, the CDR3 is TGTGCCACCAGTGATTTAGGGGACAGTGGCAACTACGAGCAGTACTTC. This translates into CATSDLGDSGNYEQYF.

This clonotype turned up a few times. This chain joins TRBV9 and TRBJ1-6; no firm D call. With 8 bases removed from V and 10 bases from J, the gap between germline ends came to 16 bases. Looked up from germline, CDR1 is SGDLS and CDR2 is YYNGEE. The CDR3 extends over 13 amino acids. CDR3 amino acids: CASQPGNGSPLHF. CDR3 bases: TGTGCCAGTCAACCGGGCAACGGATCACCCCTCCACTTT.

In the case of this clonotype: A much bigger clone sits one base away, suggesting this may be a read error. The genes are TRBV6-2 or TRBV6-3 and TRBJ1-1; D remains ambiguous. This CDR3 region has 11 residues. Germline lookup yields CDR1 MNHEY and CDR2 SVGEGT. The CDR3 loop reads CTSSYGIEAFF. CDR3 DNA sequence: TGTACCAGCAGTTACGGTATTGAAGCTTTCTTT.

This clonotype was observed many times. The chain carries TRBV7-6 and TRBJ1-2; D is possibly TRBD1 (5 bases). V lost 3 bases and J 8 bases, leaving 16 bases between the germline ends. The CDR3 sequence is 14 residues long. Germline loops: CDR1 SGHVS, CDR2 FNYEAQ. The CDR3 coding sequence is TGTGCCAGCAGCTTGGGGTCCGGGACGTCCGGCTACACCTTC. Amino acid sequence: CASSLGSGTSGYTF.